These 13 T cell receptor beta chains were all obtained from the same sample, sequenced in a study of T cells in Graves' hyperthyroidism and ophthalmopathy. Amplified TCR beta CDR3 regions derived from RNA transcripts. An initial round of RT-PCR targeting the TCR CDR3 relied on the HTBI primer set. TCRdb used MiXCR to reprocess the multiplex PCR reads, holding one entry per CDR3 protein. The data contain fewer than 800,000 distinct CDR3 sequences, approximately 16% of them singletons. Input material: blood. These receptor sequences come from a man between 18 and 35 years old with Graves' hyperthyroidism.

This clonotype was picked up many times. This chain joins TRBV28 and TRBJ2-7; D is uncertain. CDR3 length: 13 residues. Germline-derived CDR1 and CDR2 are MDHEN and SYDVKM. V dropped 7 bases and J dropped 0 bases, with 10 bases sitting between them. Here the CDR3 DNA reads TGTGCCAGCACCCGACACAACTCCTACGAGCAGTACTTC. Translated: CASTRHNSYEQYF.

This clonotype was observed at least ten times. The rearrangement uses TRBV7-3 and TRBJ2-3; 7 nucleotides align to TRBD2. This CDR3 contains 15 residues. Germline assignment: CDR1 SGHTA and CDR2 FQGTGA. Losses at the gene ends were 5 bases for V and 7 bases for J; bases not matched to a gene: 12. The CDR3 bases are TGTGCCAGCAGCCCGCTGGCAGCGGGGATGAATACGCAGTATTTT. Protein sequence: CASSPLAAGMNTQYF.

This clonotype was counted at least ten times. The chain recombines TRBV29-1 with TRBJ2-7; 10 nucleotides line up with TRBD1. Germline values: CDR1 SQVTM, CDR2 ANQGSEA. CDR3 length: 16 amino acids. V gave up 0 bases and J gave up 3 bases; unmatched junction bases: 8. The DNA for the CDR3 is TGCAGCGTTGAAGATCCTCCCGGGACAGGGGACTACGAGCAGTACTTC. It is translated as CSVEDPPGTGDYEQYF.

This clonotype was observed at least ten times. The chain recombines TRBV28 with TRBJ1-2; weak D call: TRBD1 (6 bases). Trimming shortened V by 11 bases and J by 7 bases, and 17 bases separated the two germline ends. Looked up from germline, CDR1 is MDHEN and CDR2 is SYDVKM. The CDR3 has 12 amino acids. In nucleotides, the CDR3 is TGTGCCTGCCGGGTGGGGGCCGGTGGCTACACCTTC. It is translated as CACRVGAGGYTF.

This clonotype was detected many times. CDR3 residues: CATGPTRRYPNGYTF. The CDR3 DNA follows: TGTGCCACCGGCCCCACGAGACGTTACCCTAATGGCTACACCTTC. This chain links TRBV11-2 with TRBJ1-2; no clear D gene. Looked up from germline, CDR1 is SGHAT and CDR2 is FQNNGV. The CDR3 spans 15 residues. V lost 10 bases and J 6 bases, leaving 24 bases between the germline ends.

This clonotype was detected a few times. The V gene is TRBV9, the J gene TRBJ2-1, with D perhaps matching TRBD2 (5 bases). Germline CDR1 reads SGDLS; CDR2 reads YYNGEE. V was shortened by 0 bases and J by 8 bases, with 15 bases between the two germline ends. This CDR3 spans 15 amino acids. The CDR3 here is CASSVGGLGGDEQFF. In DNA form, the CDR3 reads TGTGCCAGCAGCGTAGGAGGACTTGGAGGCGATGAGCAGTTCTTC.

This clonotype has at least ten counts. This sequence joins TRBV7-9 and TRBJ2-4; D not resolved. The germline gives CDR1 SEHNR, CDR2 FQNEAQ (reference sequence). The CDR3 extends over 14 amino acids. The V and J ends lost 7 bases and 3 bases respectively, with 13 bases between them. This CDR3 reads CASTQDVGKNIQYF. CDR3 DNA: TGTGCCAGCACCCAGGACGTAGGCAAAAACATTCAGTACTTC.

This clonotype has a count of ten or more. The rearrangement joins TRBV30 to TRBJ2-5; D perhaps matches TRBD2 (6 bases). The CDR3 length is 12 residues. Between the trimmed V and J ends, which lost 4 bases and 4 bases, there was a span of 10 bases. CDR1 and CDR2 from the germline V gene are GTSNPN and SVGIG (reference sequence). CDR3 coding DNA: TGTGCCTGGACTAGCGTTGGAGAGACCCAGTACTTC. Translated: CAWTSVGETQYF.

This clonotype was seen many times. The J gene is TRBJ1-6, the V gene TRBV15, with unresolved D. This CDR3 region has 16 residues. In germline, CDR1 is LNHNV, CDR2 YYDKDF (reference sequence). Deletions cut 1 base from V and 0 bases from J, with 7 bases between. CDR3 residues: CATSRAWSSYNSPLHF. Here the CDR3 DNA reads TGTGCCACCAGCAGAGCGTGGAGCTCCTATAATTCACCCCTCCACTTT.

This sequence joins TRBV6-1 and TRBJ1-1; no clear D. Trimming left V 2 bases short and J 3 bases short, with 10 bases between. This CDR3 has 14 residues. Germline V gene sequence: CDR1 MNHNS, CDR2 SASEGT. The CDR3 nucleotides are TGTGCCAGCAGTGAATCCCACTTGGACACTGAAGCTTTCTTT. Residues: CASSESHLDTEAFF.

The CDR3 region is CASSRAGDGETQYF. CDR3 bases: TGTGCCAGCAGTAGGGCGGGAGACGGAGAGACCCAGTACTTC. This chain connects TRBV2 to TRBJ2-5, with TRBD2 matching 7 bases. CDR3 length: 14 residues. Looked up from germline, CDR1 is SNHLY and CDR2 is FYNNEI. V trimming: 5 bases; J trimming: 4 bases; junction bases outside the gene matches: 7.

In its sample, this clonotype was seen many times. The chain recombines TRBV5-1 with TRBJ2-1; D may match TRBD1 or TRBD2 (5 bases each). Germline V CDR1 and CDR2: SGHRS, YFSETQ. This CDR3 has 15 amino acids. Trimming took 4 bases from V and 7 from J, leaving 18 bases between them. CDR3 loop: CASSGPREGKNEQFF. CDR3 in DNA: TGCGCCAGCAGCGGACCCCGCGAGGGGAAAAATGAGCAGTTCTTC.

This chain uses TRBV13 with TRBJ1-6, with 8 bases that match TRBD1. The V segment lost 6 bases and the J segment 4 bases; nucleotides outside the gene matches: 5. Per germline, CDR1 PRHDT and CDR2 FYEKMQ (reference sequence). The CDR3 sequence is 15 residues long. CDR3 DNA sequence: TGTGCCAGCAGATCAGGGGGCAGGTATAATTCACCCCTCCACTTT. It encodes CASRSGGRYNSPLHF.